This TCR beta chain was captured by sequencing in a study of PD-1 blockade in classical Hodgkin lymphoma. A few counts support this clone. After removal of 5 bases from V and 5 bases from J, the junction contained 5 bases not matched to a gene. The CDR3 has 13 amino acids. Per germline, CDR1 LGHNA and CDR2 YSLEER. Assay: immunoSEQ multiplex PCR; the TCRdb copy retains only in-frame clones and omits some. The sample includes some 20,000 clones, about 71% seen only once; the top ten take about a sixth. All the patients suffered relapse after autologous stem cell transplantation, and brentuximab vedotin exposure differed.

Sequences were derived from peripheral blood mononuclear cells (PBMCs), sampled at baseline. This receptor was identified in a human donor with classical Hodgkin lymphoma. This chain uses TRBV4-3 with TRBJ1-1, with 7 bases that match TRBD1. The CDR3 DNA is TGCGCCAGCAGCACGACAGGGACTACTGAAGCTTTCTTT. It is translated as CASSTTGTTEAFF.